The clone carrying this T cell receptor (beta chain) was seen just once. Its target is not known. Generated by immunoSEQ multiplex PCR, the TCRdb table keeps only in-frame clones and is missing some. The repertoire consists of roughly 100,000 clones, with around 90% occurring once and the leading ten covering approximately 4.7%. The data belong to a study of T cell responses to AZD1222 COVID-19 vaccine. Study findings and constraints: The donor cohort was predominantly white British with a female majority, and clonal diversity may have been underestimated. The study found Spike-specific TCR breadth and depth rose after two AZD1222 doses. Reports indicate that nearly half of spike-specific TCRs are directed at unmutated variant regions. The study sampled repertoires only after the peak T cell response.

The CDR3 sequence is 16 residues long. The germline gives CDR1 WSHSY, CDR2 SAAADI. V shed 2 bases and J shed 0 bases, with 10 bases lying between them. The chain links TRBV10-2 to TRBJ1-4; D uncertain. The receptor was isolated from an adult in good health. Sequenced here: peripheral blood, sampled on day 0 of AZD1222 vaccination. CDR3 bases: TGCGCCAGCAGTGAGAGGATCCGGACAACTAATGAAAAACTGTTTTTT. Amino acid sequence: CASSERIRTTNEKLFF.